These T cell receptor beta chains were read from a single sample in a study of cytomegalovirus exposure and HLA in healthy donors. Profiled with immunoSEQ multiplex PCR; TCRdb holds only in-frame clones, not every one. Of around 93,000 clones detected, 75% to 85% appear once; the ten largest clones hold 3% to 3.5%. The sequenced sample consisted of PBMCs. The receptors originated from a man under 40 in good health and CMV-seropositive. The conserved cysteine and the conserved F or W are not part of the CDR3 here.

length	J	V	CDR3
14	TRBJ2-5	TRBV6-1	ASSDYSGVEKETQY
17	TRBJ2-1	TRBV10-2	ASLAGSGIAGGPYNEQF
12	TRBJ1-1	TRBV6-5	ASSYSTVNTEAF
9	TRBJ1-1	TRBV5-8	ASSWRKEAF
12	TRBJ2-7	TRBV5-1	ASSLERISCEQY
11	TRBJ2-1	TRBV25-1	ASGDRARNEQF
15	TRBJ2-7	TRBV11-1	ASSPIIPATDPYEQY
12	TRBJ2-2	TRBV7-2	ASSEGRNTGELF
10	TRBJ1-2	TRBV4-3	ASSRGGAGYT
10	TRBJ1-1	TRBV29-1	SVLQGISEAF
10	-	TRBV28	ASSLSSYEQY
11	TRBJ2-3	TRBV5-8	ASSLGGPDTQY
12	TRBJ2-7	TRBV7-2	ASRAALRSYEQY
13	TRBJ2-2	TRBV25-1	ASSEGQGGIGELF
8	TRBJ2-1	TRBV2	ASGRNEQF
13	TRBJ2-1	TRBV30	AWSGQRSSYNEQF
13	TRBJ2-2	TRBV6-4	ASRRQGANTGELF
11	TRBJ2-7	TRBV27	ASSTGGGYEQY
11	TRBJ2-3	TRBV30	AWTSGSTDTQY
12	TRBJ2-3	TRBV30	AWSVRSATDTQY
14	TRBJ2-1	TRBV7-9	ASSLSDRGPYNEQF
13	TRBJ2-5	TRBV6-5	ASSQQGAKRETQY
13	TRBJ2-5	TRBV18	ASSPNGQEQETQY
10	TRBJ2-3	TRBV6-1	ASSDMTDTQY
13	TRBJ1-5	TRBV4-1	ASSQVGAWNQPQH
12	TRBJ1-2	TRBV7-9	ASRSQGTLYGYT
13	TRBJ2-2	TRBV10-3	AIAALAGGTGELF
13	TRBJ2-7	TRBV5-1	ASSFGTGSSYEQY
15	TRBJ2-2	TRBV10-3	AISESGQGIVTGELF
17	TRBJ2-2	TRBV4-1	ASSQEGLAGGRGTGELF
12	TRBJ1-1	TRBV25-1	ASSDYQMNTEAF
20	TRBJ2-4	TRBV28	ASSFDLGTSGRDLLAKNIQY
14	TRBJ1-5	TRBV28	ASSSHSGGAGQPQH
15	TRBJ2-3	TRBV18	ASSPFRVGASTDTQY
11	TRBJ2-7	TRBV5-1	ASSLPNSYEQY
14	TRBJ1-4	TRBV25-1	ASSDPQYTTNEKLF
14	TRBJ1-5	TRBV10-2	ASSGTAGYSNQPQH
13	TRBJ1-5	TRBV9	ASSVGGGDNQPQH
11	TRBJ2-1	TRBV7-2	ASSPGTSGSWF
10	TRBJ1-2	TRBV5-5	AIQGSQYGYT